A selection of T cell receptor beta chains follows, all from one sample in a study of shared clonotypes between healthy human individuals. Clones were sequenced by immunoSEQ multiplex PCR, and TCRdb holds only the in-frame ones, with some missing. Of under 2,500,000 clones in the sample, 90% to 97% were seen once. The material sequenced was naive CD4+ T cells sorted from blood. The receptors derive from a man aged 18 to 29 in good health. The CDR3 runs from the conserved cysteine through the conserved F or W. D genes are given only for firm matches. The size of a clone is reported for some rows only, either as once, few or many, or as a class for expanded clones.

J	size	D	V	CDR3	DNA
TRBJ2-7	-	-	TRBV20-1	CSAERGYEQYF	TGCAGTGCTGAGAGGGGGTACGAGCAGTACTTC
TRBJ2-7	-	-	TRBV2	CASMVTHYEQYF	TGTGCCAGCATGGTCACCCACTACGAGCAGTACTTC
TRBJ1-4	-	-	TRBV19	CASSISEKLFF	TGTGCCAGTAGTATTAGCGAAAAACTGTTTTTT
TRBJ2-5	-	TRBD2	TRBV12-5	CASGLVLAGVETQYF	TGTGCTAGTGGTTTGGTACTAGCGGGAGTAGAGACCCAGTACTTC
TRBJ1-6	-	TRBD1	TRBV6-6	CASSPATGTYSPLHF	TGTGCCAGCAGCCCCGCGACAGGGACCTATTCACCCCTCCACTTT
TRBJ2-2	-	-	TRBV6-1	CASSGVQGELFF	TGTGCCAGCAGTGGAGTCCAGGGGGAGCTGTTTTTT
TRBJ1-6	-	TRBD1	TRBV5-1	CASSQRTGGSNSPLHF	TGCGCCAGCAGCCAACGGACAGGGGGCTCTAATTCACCCCTCCACTTT
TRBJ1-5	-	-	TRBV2	CASSGSPSGQPQHF	TGTGCCAGCAGTGGCAGCCCCTCGGGGCAGCCCCAGCATTTT
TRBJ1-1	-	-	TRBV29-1	CSAESDSMNTEAFF	TGCAGCGCCGAGAGTGACAGCATGAACACTGAAGCTTTCTTT
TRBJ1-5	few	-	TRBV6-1	CASATGNSNQPQHF	TGTGCCAGCGCCACAGGGAATAGCAATCAGCCCCAGCATTTT
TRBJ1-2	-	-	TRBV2	CASTGGDRGYGYTF	TGTGCCAGCACCGGGGGTGACAGAGGCTATGGCTACACCTTC
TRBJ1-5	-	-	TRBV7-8	CASSLRGNQPQHF	TGTGCCAGCAGCTTAAGGGGTAATCAGCCCCAGCATTTT
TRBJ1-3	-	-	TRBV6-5	CASSYSRGFSGNTIYF	TGTGCCAGCAGTTACTCTAGGGGCTTCTCTGGAAACACCATATATTTT
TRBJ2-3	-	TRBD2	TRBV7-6	CASSGHGGAGGLGDTQYF	TGTGCCAGCAGCGGCCACGGCGGGGCGGGAGGGCTTGGAGATACGCAGTATTTT
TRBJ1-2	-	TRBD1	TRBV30	CAWSVSGGWSVNYGYTF	TGTGCCTGGAGTGTTTCAGGGGGCTGGAGCGTTAACTATGGCTACACCTTC
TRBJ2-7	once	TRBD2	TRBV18	CASSPVRSGGAYEQYF	TGTGCCAGCTCACCAGTGAGAAGCGGGGGGGCCTACGAGCAGTACTTC
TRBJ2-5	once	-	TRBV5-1	CASSLAQGQETQYF	TGCGCCAGCAGCTTGGCACAGGGACAAGAGACCCAGTACTTC
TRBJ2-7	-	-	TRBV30	CAWSVSQGPYEQYF	TGTGCCTGGAGTGTAAGTCAGGGACCCTACGAGCAGTACTTC
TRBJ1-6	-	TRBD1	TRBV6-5	CASTMAQGADSPLHF	TGTGCCAGCACCATGGCACAGGGGGCGGATTCACCCCTCCACTTT
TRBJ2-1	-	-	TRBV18	CASSPPGRGGNEQFF	TGTGCCAGCTCACCCCCGGGAAGGGGCGGCAATGAGCAGTTCTTC
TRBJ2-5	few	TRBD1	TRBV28	CASSLGQVGPETQYF	TGTGCCAGCAGCCTAGGACAGGTAGGCCCGGAGACCCAGTACTTC
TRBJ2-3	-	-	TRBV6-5	CASSFQDADTQYF	TGTGCCAGCAGTTTCCAGGACGCAGATACGCAGTATTTT
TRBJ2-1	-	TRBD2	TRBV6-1	CASSLAGGLNEQFF	TGTGCCAGCAGTCTAGCGGGGGGCCTCAATGAGCAGTTCTTC
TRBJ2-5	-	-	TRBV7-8	CASSLASYPVQETQYF	TGTGCCAGCAGCTTAGCCAGCTACCCCGTTCAAGAGACCCAGTACTTC
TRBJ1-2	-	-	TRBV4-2	CASSQEGSADGYTF	TGTGCCAGCAGCCAAGAGGGCAGTGCCGATGGCTACACCTTC
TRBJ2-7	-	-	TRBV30	CAWSRGPAGYEQYF	TGTGCCTGGAGTCGCGGCCCGGCGGGCTACGAGCAGTACTTC
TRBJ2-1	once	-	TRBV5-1	CASSLALAQGGEQFF	TGCGCCAGCAGCTTGGCCCTAGCCCAGGGGGGTGAGCAGTTCTTC
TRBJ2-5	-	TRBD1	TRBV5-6	CASSLGGQGVYGKTQYF	TGTGCCAGCAGCTTGGGGGGACAGGGAGTTTATGGAAAGACCCAGTACTTC
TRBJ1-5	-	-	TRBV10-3	CAISDKGGNQPQHF	TGTGCCATCAGTGACAAGGGTGGCAATCAGCCCCAGCATTTT
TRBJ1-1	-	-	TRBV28	CASSLPTGLNTEAFF	TGTGCCAGCAGTCTACCGACAGGCCTGAACACTGAAGCTTTCTTT
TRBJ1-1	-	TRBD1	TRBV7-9	CASSFAGGRDTEAFF	TGTGCCAGCAGCTTCGCAGGGGGCAGGGACACTGAAGCTTTCTTT
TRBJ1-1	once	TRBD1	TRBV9	CASSAGTGKSEAFF	TGTGCCAGCAGCGCCGGGACAGGGAAATCTGAAGCTTTCTTT
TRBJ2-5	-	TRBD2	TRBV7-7	CASSTGLAEETQYF	TGTGCTAGCAGCACCGGACTAGCGGAAGAGACCCAGTACTTC
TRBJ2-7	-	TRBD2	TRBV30	CAWSYGRRTYEQYF	TGTGCCTGGAGCTACGGGAGGAGGACCTACGAGCAGTACTTC
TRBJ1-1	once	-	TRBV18	CASSPDVSNTEAFF	TGTGCCAGCTCACCAGATGTTTCGAACACTGAAGCTTTCTTT
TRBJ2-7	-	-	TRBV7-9	CASSPPGLASEQYF	TGTGCCAGCAGCCCCCCGGGGCTAGCTAGTGAGCAGTACTTC
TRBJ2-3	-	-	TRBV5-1	CASSSTGASTQYF	TGCGCCAGCAGCTCAACCGGGGCGTCAACGCAGTATTTT
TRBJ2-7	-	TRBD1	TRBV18	CASSPQTGENEQYF	TGTGCCAGCTCACCCCAGACAGGGGAGAACGAGCAGTACTTC
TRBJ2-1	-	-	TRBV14	CASSQGPGGPKMEQFF	TGTGCCAGCAGCCAAGGTCCCGGGGGGCCTAAAATGGAGCAGTTCTTC
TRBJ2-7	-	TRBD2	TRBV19	CASSRAGGPYEQYF	TGTGCCAGTAGTCGGGCGGGAGGGCCCTACGAGCAGTACTTC
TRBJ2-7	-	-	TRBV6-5	CASRTGVGEQYF	TGTGCCAGCAGAACGGGCGTTGGCGAGCAGTACTTC
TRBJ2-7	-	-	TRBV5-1	CASSFGTLVSYEQYF	TGCGCCAGCAGCTTCGGGACACTTGTCTCCTACGAGCAGTACTTC
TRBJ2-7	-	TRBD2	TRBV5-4	CASSAGTRTYEQYF	TGTGCCAGCAGCGCCGGGACTAGGACCTACGAGCAGTACTTC
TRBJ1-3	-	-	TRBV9	CASSVLGNTIYF	TGTGCCAGCAGCGTCCTTGGAAACACCATATATTTT
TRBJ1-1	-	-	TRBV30	CAWSWGGYTEAFF	TGTGCCTGGAGCTGGGGTGGGTACACTGAAGCTTTCTTT
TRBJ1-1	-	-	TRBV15	CATSEGPSAEAFF	TGTGCCACCAGCGAGGGCCCATCCGCTGAAGCTTTCTTT
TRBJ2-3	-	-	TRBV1	CTSSPGTSGRIGDTQYF	TGCACCAGCAGCCCCGGGACTAGCGGGAGAATTGGAGATACGCAGTATTTT
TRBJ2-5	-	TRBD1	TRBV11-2	CASSPGGQVEGKTQYF	TGTGCCAGCAGCCCTGGAGGACAGGTCGAAGGGAAGACCCAGTACTTC
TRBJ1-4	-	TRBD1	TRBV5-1	CASRQGPNEKLFF	TGCGCCAGCAGACAGGGGCCGAACGAAAAACTGTTTTTT
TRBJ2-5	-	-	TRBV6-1	CASSETREETQYF	TGTGCCAGCAGTGAAACTCGGGAAGAGACCCAGTACTTC